Below are 3 T cell receptor beta chains sequenced from a single sample in a study of metastatic and nonmetastatic thyroid tumors. No treatment had been given to any patient before thyroid surgery. TCRdb re-called clones via MiXCR from the PCR reads. The sample has about 70,000 clones, about 17% seen once; the top ten hold around 13%. The specimen was blood. These receptors came from a female donor with papillary thyroid cancer or a benign thyroid nodule (not recorded which). Some clones in this sample may be carry-over from other donors' samples.

This clone was seen at least ten times. This sequence joins TRBV6-1 and TRBJ2-2, with D possibly TRBD1 on 6 matching bases. With 10 bases removed from V and 2 bases from J, the gap between germline ends came to 14 bases. This CDR3 has 14 amino acids. Germline V gene lookup returns CDR1 MNHNS and CDR2 SASEGT. The CDR3 spells CATKGVANTGELFF. In nucleotides, the CDR3 is TGTGCCACTAAGGGGGTCGCAAACACCGGGGAGCTGTTTTTT.

Ten or more counts support this clone. This CDR3 is CASRLRDSGEKLFF. In DNA, the CDR3 is TGTGCCAGCAGGCTCCGGGACTCTGGAGAAAAACTGTTTTTT. The V gene is TRBV2, the J gene TRBJ1-4; TRBD1 might be the D (5 bases). This CDR3 is 14 amino acids long. Trimming shortened V by 6 bases and J by 8 bases, and 16 bases separated the two germline ends. Germline V lookup: CDR1 SNHLY, CDR2 FYNNEI.

This clone came up many times. This sequence joins TRBV4-1 and TRBJ2-5; D uncertain. Germline CDR1 MGHRA, CDR2 YSYEKL. The V end was cut by 4 bases, the J end by 5 bases, with 11 bases between. This CDR3 has 13 residues. Here the CDR3 DNA reads TGCGCCAGCAGCCTAATTAGGCATGAGACCCAGTACTTC. This translates into CASSLIRHETQYF.